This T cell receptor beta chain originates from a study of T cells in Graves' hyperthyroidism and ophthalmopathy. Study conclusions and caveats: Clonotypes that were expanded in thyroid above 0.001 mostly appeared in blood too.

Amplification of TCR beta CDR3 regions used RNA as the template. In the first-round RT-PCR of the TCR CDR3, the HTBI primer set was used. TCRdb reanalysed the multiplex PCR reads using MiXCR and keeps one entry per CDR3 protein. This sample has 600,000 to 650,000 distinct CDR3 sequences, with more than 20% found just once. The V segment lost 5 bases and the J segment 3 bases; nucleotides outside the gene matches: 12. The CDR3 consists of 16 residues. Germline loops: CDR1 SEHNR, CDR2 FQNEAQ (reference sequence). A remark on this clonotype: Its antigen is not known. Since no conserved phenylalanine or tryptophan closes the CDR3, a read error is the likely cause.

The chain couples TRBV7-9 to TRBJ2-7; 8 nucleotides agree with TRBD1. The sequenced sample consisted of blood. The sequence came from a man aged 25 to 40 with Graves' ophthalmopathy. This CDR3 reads CASSALQGEILYEQYL. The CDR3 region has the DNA TGTGCCAGCAGCGCCCTACAGGGGGAGATCCTCTACGAGCAGTACCTC.